This TCR beta chain was captured in a study of T-cell memory formation after mild COVID-19. The CDR3 length is 14 residues. CDR1 and CDR2 from the germline V gene are LGHNA and YNFKEQ. V lost 4 bases and J 3 bases, leaving 9 bases between the germline ends. Amplification by 5'RACE using constant-segment primers produced TCR alpha and TCR beta cDNA libraries that carried sample barcodes and UMIs. MiXCR was run by TCRdb on the 5' RACE reads, yielding one entry per CDR3 protein. The sample carries some 310,000 distinct CDR3 sequences, 20% to 25% recorded once. The V gene is TRBV4-2, the J gene TRBJ2-2; possibly TRBD2 for D (6 bases). Specimen: PBMCs or a T cell subset sorted from them (not recorded which). This clonotype originated in a man aged 18-30 years who had mild COVID-19 (a few samples of this study predate the infection). Cell type and time point are not known. CDR3 DNA sequence: TGTGCCAGCAGCCCCGGGACTTACACCGGGGAGCTGTTTTTT. Translated: CASSPGTYTGELFF.